Listed below are T cell receptor beta chains from one sample, sequenced in a study of cytomegalovirus exposure and HLA in healthy donors. Sequenced by immunoSEQ multiplex PCR; TCRdb stores in-frame clones only, minus some. The table records approximately 180,000 clones, roughly 80% of them present only once. Sample: PBMCs. These receptors were obtained from a woman between 45 and 65 years old in good health and CMV-seropositive. Both conserved end residues are trimmed from each CDR3.

V gene,J gene,CDR3 protein
TRBV2,TRBJ2-1,ASSRLAGSDNEQF
TRBV6-5,TRBJ1-2,ASGREPYGYT
TRBV5-6,TRBJ1-2,ASSWGQGMGGYT
TRBV28,NA,ASSFGDRSYEQY
TRBV6-1,TRBJ2-5,ASRKIRGEETQY
TRBV6-1,TRBJ2-1,ASSEGGGSFNEQF
TRBV10-1,TRBJ1-1,ASSDKTVGRTEAF
TRBV2,TRBJ2-1,ASSGQDRGSEQF
TRBV4-1,TRBJ2-4,ASSQDIRQATKNIQY
TRBV30,TRBJ2-6,AWMKRTGGSSGANVLT
TRBV5-1,TRBJ2-2,ASSFDTVTGELF
TRBV10-3,TRBJ2-7,AISDGTGDYEQY
TRBV6-1,TRBJ2-5,ASSHQTRGQETQY
TRBV19,TRBJ2-2,ASSPGQLNTGELF
TRBV27,TRBJ2-7,ASSPRTSSPGTGFWKQY
TRBV30,TRBJ2-6,AWGTGAPGANVLT
TRBV4-1,TRBJ1-2,ASSQEGRWRGQKDNYGYT
TRBV6-6,TRBJ1-4,ASSPRGKNEKLF
TRBV7-8,TRBJ2-1,ASSLARLAGGLYNEQF
TRBV4-2,TRBJ2-6,ASSRDPTGAGANVLT
TRBV10-3,TRBJ2-5,AISEIGTGGLGFQETQY
TRBV7-3,TRBJ2-2,ASSLLPQLNTGELF
TRBV13,TRBJ1-2,ASSSRIFRGYT
TRBV4-1,TRBJ2-4,ASSQDGDSIQY
TRBV6-1,TRBJ1-5,ASSERVNQPQH
TRBV30,TRBJ2-7,AGQGTYEQY
TRBV9,TRBJ2-3,ASSVGLQAQY